The text below deals with one T cell receptor beta chain. This sample stems from a study of shared clonotypes between healthy human individuals. Generated by immunoSEQ multiplex PCR, the TCRdb table keeps only in-frame clones and is missing some. The sample records some 2,500,000 clones, over 85% being singletons. This clonotype originated in a man between 18 and 35 years old in good health. Some clones in this sample may be carry-over from other donors' samples. The sample was naive CD4+ T cells from PBMCs. Indicated subset: CD45RA+ positively selected.

The DNA of the CDR3 is TGCGCCAGCAGCTTGGCAACAGGTTTTGGCTACGAGCAGTACTTC. Its translation: CASSLATGFGYEQYF. This chain links TRBV5-1 with TRBJ2-7; D perhaps matches TRBD1 (5 bases). The CDR3 contains 15 residues. Germline V CDR1 and CDR2: SGHRS, YFSETQ. Trimming took 0 bases from V and 3 from J, leaving 13 bases between them.